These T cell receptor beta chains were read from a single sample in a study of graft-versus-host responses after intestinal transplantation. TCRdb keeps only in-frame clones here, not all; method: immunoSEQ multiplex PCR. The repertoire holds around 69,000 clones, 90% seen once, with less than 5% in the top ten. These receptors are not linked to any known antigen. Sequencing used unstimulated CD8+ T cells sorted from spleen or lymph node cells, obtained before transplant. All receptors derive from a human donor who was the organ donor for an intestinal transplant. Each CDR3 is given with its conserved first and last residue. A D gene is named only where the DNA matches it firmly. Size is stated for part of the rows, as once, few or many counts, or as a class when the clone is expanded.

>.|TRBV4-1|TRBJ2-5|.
TGCGCCAGCAGCCAAGATTTTGGAGGGGGCGCGGAGACCCAGTACTTC
CASSQDFGGGAETQYF
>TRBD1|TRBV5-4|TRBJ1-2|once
TGTGCCAGCAGCCGAACCGGGACAGGGGGTGATGGCTACACCTTC
CASSRTGTGGDGYTF
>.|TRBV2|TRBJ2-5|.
TGTGCCAGCATTCATCAGGGATCCACTAATCAAGAGACCCAGTACTTC
CASIHQGSTNQETQYF
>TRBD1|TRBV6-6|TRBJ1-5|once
TGTGCCAGCAGCTACCGACAGGGTGGCCAGCCCCAGCATTTT
CASSYRQGGQPQHF
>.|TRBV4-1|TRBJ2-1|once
TGCGCCAGCAGCCAAGATGGAGGGGATGAGCAGTTCTTC
CASSQDGGDEQFF
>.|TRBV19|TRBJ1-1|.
TGTGCCAGTAGTATTGGGGGGTCCACTGAAGCTTTCTTT
CASSIGGSTEAFF
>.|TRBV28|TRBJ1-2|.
TGTGCCAGCAGCCACGGGGATGGCTACACCTTC
CASSHGDGYTF
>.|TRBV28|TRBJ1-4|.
TGTGCCAGCAGTTTAACCGGGACTAATGAAAAACTGTTTTTT
CASSLTGTNEKLFF
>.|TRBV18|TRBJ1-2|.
TGTGCCAGCTCACTAGAGGGTTTGGAAGATACTAACTATGGCTACACCTTC
CASSLEGLEDTNYGYTF
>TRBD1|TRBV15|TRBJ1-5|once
TGTGCCACCAGCAGAGATCGTCCAGGGGGCGGACTCTATAGCAATCAGCCCCAGCATTTT
CATSRDRPGGGLYSNQPQHF
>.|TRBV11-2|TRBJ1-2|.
TGTGCCAGCAGTCGGGGGACCGTTAACTATGGCTACACCTTC
CASSRGTVNYGYTF
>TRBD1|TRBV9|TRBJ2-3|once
TGTGCCAGCAGCTTTCCGGGACAGGGTGCGGGTACGCAGTATTTT
CASSFPGQGAGTQYF
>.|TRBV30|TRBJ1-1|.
TGTGCCTGGAGTGTCGGGGGCACTGAAGCTTTCTTT
CAWSVGGTEAFF
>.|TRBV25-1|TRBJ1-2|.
TGTGCCACCCGACAGGAAACCTACACCTTC
CATRQETYTF
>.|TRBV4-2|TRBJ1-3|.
TGTGCCAGCATGAAGGAAGGAGTCTCTGGAAACACCATATATTTT
CASMKEGVSGNTIYF
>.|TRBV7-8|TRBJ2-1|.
TGTGCCAGCAGCTTGGGGCGGTACTACAATGAGCAGTTCTTC
CASSLGRYYNEQFF
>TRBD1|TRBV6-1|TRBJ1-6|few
TGTGCCAGCAGTGGACAGTCACCGGCCTTGACTGAGGGGGCCCACTTT
CASSGQSPALTEGAHF
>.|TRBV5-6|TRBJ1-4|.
TGTGCCAGCAGCTACTTACAGGCAACTAATGAAAAACTGTTTTTT
CASSYLQATNEKLFF